This T cell receptor (beta chain) was documented in a study of Graves' ophthalmopathy and Graves' hyperthyroidism. Trimming at V came to 6 bases and at J to 0 bases, leaving 4 bases not matched to a gene. This CDR3 has 14 residues. No donor had other autoimmune disease, uncontrolled infection, pregnancy or lactation. Transcripts of RNA were the source for amplifying TCR beta CDR3 regions. HTBI-primed first-round RT-PCR preceded second-round multiplex PCR. TCRdb recomputed calls from the multiplex PCR reads with MiXCR, one row per CDR3 protein. The table lists approximately 460,000 distinct CDR3 sequences, around 14% of them singletons. This clonotype occurred many times.

The genes are TRBV12-3 or TRBV12-4 and TRBJ1-2, with 7 bases fitting TRBD1. The sequence derives from a woman aged 25 to 45 with Graves' ophthalmopathy. Sequenced input: blood. The chain's CDR3 is CASSRDSSNYGYTF. The CDR3 bases are TGTGCCAGCAGCCGGGACAGTTCTAACTATGGCTACACCTTC.